This TCR beta chain stems from a study of blood T cell repertoires in COVID-19. The germline CDR1 and CDR2 sequences are MGHRA and YSYEKL. The CDR3 loop spans 15 amino acids. The J segment lost 6 bases and the V segment lost 2 bases, leaving 9 bases of the junction unmatched. The table came from immunoSEQ multiplex PCR; TCRdb's copy has only in-frame clones and leaves some out. The table lists around 180,000 clones, 74% of them singletons, with less than 3% in the top ten. Sequencing was done on a sample of peripheral blood. The sequence derives from a woman older than 75 with acute or convalescent COVID-19. The chain is built from TRBV4-1 and TRBJ1-2; TRBD1 aligns across 7 bases. The CDR3 region is CASSQPPPGQNGYTF. In DNA form, the CDR3 reads TGCGCCAGCAGCCAACCCCCTCCGGGACAGAATGGCTACACCTTC.